These 9 T cell receptor beta chains were all obtained from the same sample, sequenced in a study of T-cell memory formation after mild COVID-19. TCRdb passed the 5' RACE reads through MiXCR, listing each CDR3 protein once. The repertoire holds 530,000 or so distinct CDR3 sequences, with 17% as singletons. Material for sequencing was PBMCs or a T cell subset sorted from them (not recorded which). The receptors here all came from an adult woman who had mild COVID-19 (a few samples of this study predate the infection). Cell type and time point are not known.

This rearrangement joins TRBV20-1 to TRBJ2-3; 9 bases agree with TRBD2. The length of the CDR3 is 18 residues. Germline V gene sequence: CDR1 DFQATT, CDR2 SNEGSKA (reference sequence). J lost 0 bases, V lost 1 base, and 11 bases had no gene match. The chain's CDR3 is CSARAVAGATESTDTQYF. CDR3 nucleotide sequence: TGCAGTGCTAGAGCAGTAGCGGGGGCGACCGAAAGCACAGATACGCAGTATTTT.

In this sample, this clonotype turned up a few times. The chain uses TRBV10-3 and TRBJ1-2; D unclear. This CDR3 spans 13 amino acids. The V end was cut by 6 bases, the J end by 0 bases, with 8 bases between. Germline loops: CDR1 ENHRY, CDR2 SYGVKD. CDR3 bases: TGTGCCATCAGCGTAGGGTCTAACTATGGCTACACCTTC. This encodes CAISVGSNYGYTF.

This clonotype was recorded a few times. The chain joins TRBV9 to TRBJ2-3; the D is unclear. CDR1 and CDR2 from the germline V gene are SGDLS and YYNGEE. This CDR3 is built from 14 residues. The V and J ends lost 2 bases and 2 bases respectively, with 9 bases between them. The DNA for the CDR3 is TGTGCCAGCAGCGTGGGCCGATTCACAGATACGCAGTATTTT. Protein product: CASSVGRFTDTQYF.

J is TRBJ2-7 and V is TRBV27, with 7 bases matching TRBD2. Germline V gene sequence: CDR1 MNHEY, CDR2 SMNVEV (reference sequence). This CDR3 is 15 amino acids long. V was pared by 4 bases and J by 2 bases, with 8 bases of the junction left unmatched. CDR3 amino acids: CASSSLRDYPYEQYF. In DNA form, the CDR3 reads TGTGCCAGCAGTTCCCTCCGGGACTACCCCTACGAGCAGTACTTC.

This clonotype was counted only a few times. V and J are TRBV5-1 and TRBJ2-1, with a possible D match to TRBD2 (7 bases). CDR3 length: 14 amino acids. Trimming took off 1 base at V and 7 bases at J, with 12 bases between the two ends. Germline values: CDR1 SGHRS, CDR2 YFSETQ. CDR3 sequence: CASSLSGGRNEQFF. CDR3 nucleotide sequence: TGCGCCAGCAGCTTGTCCGGGGGGCGGAATGAGCAGTTCTTC.

This clonotype was found many times. This chain links TRBV7-2 with TRBJ1-2; TRBD1 aligns across 9 bases. Unmatched junction bases numbered 12, after V lost 0 bases and J lost 7 bases. The germline V gene encodes CDR1 SGHTA and CDR2 FQGNSA. CDR3 length equals 17 residues. Here the CDR3 reads CASSLAPPGQGFGGYTF. As DNA, the CDR3 is TGTGCCAGCAGCTTAGCCCCTCCGGGACAGGGATTCGGTGGCTACACCTTC.

The chain is built from TRBV6-5 and TRBJ2-7; a possible D gene is TRBD1 (6 bases). This CDR3 has 13 amino acids. In germline, CDR1 is MNHEY, CDR2 SVGAGI. Trimming shortened V by 5 bases and J by 6 bases, and 14 bases separated the two germline ends. The CDR3, as DNA: TGTGCCAGCAGTGTGGGGGCCGGTAGCGAGCAGTACTTC. As protein: CASSVGAGSEQYF.

V gene TRBV12-5 combines with J gene TRBJ1-1, with D uncertain. This CDR3 contains 14 residues. V lost 2 bases and J 11 bases, leaving 18 bases between the germline ends. From germline, CDR1 is LGHNT and CDR2 FRNRAP. Written as DNA, the CDR3 is TGTGCTAGTGGTTTGTATGGGGTAGAAAAGGAGGCTTTCTTT. Translated, it gives CASGLYGVEKEAFF.

There are a few counts of this clonotype. The chain joins TRBV9 to TRBJ2-1; 9 nucleotides align to TRBD2. Per the germline V gene, CDR1 is SGDLS and CDR2 is YYNGEE. V lost 0 bases, J lost 6 bases, and 7 bases stayed unmatched. The CDR3 length is 16 residues. The CDR3 coding sequence is TGTGCCAGCAGCGTAGAGGTTGCGGGGGGGCGCAATGAGCAGTTCTTC. This gives the protein CASSVEVAGGRNEQFF.